This T cell receptor (beta chain) was recorded in a study of blood T cells in healthy people across ages (dated by TCRdb to 2013 to 2016). Context from the whole study: Template switching captured roughly one uniquely barcoded TCR beta cDNA molecule per two T cells in model experiments. To track age-related changes in TCR beta repertoire diversity, the study relied on deep sequencing normalized with unique cDNA molecular identifiers. Four age groups were formed from the donors: young (average approximately 17 years), middle-aged (around 40), aged (roughly 59) and long-lived (82). The study analyzed two additional independent replicas of 1 million unique cDNA reads from the same blood draw for two donors, one aged 18 to 29 and one aged 80 or older. What the authors observed across the whole study: Compared with the aged group, the long-lived group had more naive CD4+ T cells, fewer expanded clones and increased TCR diversity, a pattern suggesting age selection. As age increased, observed TCR beta diversity per million T cells dropped in a roughly linear way, and a significant reduction was already evident by age about 40. Because profiling used bulk unsorted PBMCs, naive and antigen-experienced compartments could not be compared conclusively. There was a strong correlation between observed TCR beta diversity and the percentage of naive T cells measured by flow cytometry. Because the CMV infection status of the donors was unknown, age-related changes in expanded clonotypes may potentially have been confounded. Estimates of total diversity based on one million sequenced T cells were considered lower bounds and underestimates.

Library construction relied on 5' RACE. TCRdb lists the instrument as Illumina HiSeq 2500. A second PCR of about 6 to 12 cycles was performed with a sample-barcoded 5' primer and a J-beta primer mix. Each TCR beta cDNA molecule received a unique molecular identifier from a template-switch 5' adaptor carrying 12 random nucleotides. Each sample yielded at least 2.5 million CDR3-containing paired-end reads. The Mint cDNA synthesis kit, primed by a TRBC-specific oligonucleotide, was used to synthesize first-strand cDNA from all RNA. After uracil-DNA glycosylase treatment, a first 18-cycle PCR used universal primers M1SS and BC2_uni_R on all cDNA. In the original analysis: Each sample was normalized by randomly selecting 1 million high-quality reads, each carrying a distinct molecular identifier. Reads sharing molecular identifiers were discarded rather than binned into consensus sequences. MiTCR, with a Q25 quality threshold and the strictest error-elimination algorithm, was used for CDR3 identification, clonotype clustering and error correction. A nonparametric unseen species model with Euler transformation was used to estimate lower-bound total TCR beta diversity. The public reads were reprocessed in TCRdb via fastp at Q25 and MiXCR, keeping in-frame beta chains. Merged by CDR3 protein, the rows form single entries marked with the most common genes and DNA. The V and J calls were not made by the authors but by TCRdb's processing. This sample is represented by some 890,000 distinct CDR3 sequences; 25% to 35% of them were singletons. The top ten clones comprise 10% to 13% of the sample.

CDR1 and CDR2 were assigned from the germline V gene (reference sequence) as DFQATT and SNEGSKA. Its CDR3 holds 16 amino acids, cysteine through phenylalanine. Just CDR3 DNA is preserved here, 48 bases in frame from base 1. Trimming removed 3 bases from V and 6 bases from J; the gene matches leave 11 bases unexplained. Donors were roughly 40 systemically healthy Caucasian individuals from Russia aged roughly 6 to 90 years. Each donor gave ten milliliters of peripheral blood, collected into EDTA-treated Vacutainer tubes. PBMCs were isolated by Ficoll-Paque density-gradient centrifugation, with at least 6 million obtained per sample. Trizol reagent was used to extract total RNA from the PBMCs, yielding at least 5 micrograms per sample. For every donor, flow cytometry on a PBMC aliquot measured the percentage of naive CD45RAhigh/CD27high T cells. This clonotype was seen only a few times. Its antigen has not been determined. Per-base quality was not reported, and no clone a single base away is much larger than it.

These data were also filed under a second study, of T cells of mothers and their children. The second investigation adds: Nine systemically healthy Caucasian individuals, comprising three mothers and their six children, were included as donors. cDNA synthesis used all of the extracted RNA, with around 1.5 ug of RNA in each 15 ul reaction. In the second PCR, the M1S primer added sample barcodes and 2-4 random nucleotides. Over 8 million TCR beta CDR3 reads were obtained for each mother, and approximately 3.2 million reads were obtained for each child. Thymic selection similarly shapes TCR recombination output in related and unrelated pairs, with minor effect from inherited differences. Normalized repertoire overlap in related mother-child pairs was always slightly higher than in unrelated mother-child pairs, but the difference was never significant. Persistent microchimeric T cell clones were not detected, at a sensitivity of 95 to 100 clones per million clonotypes. In the study, deep NGS was used to compare the TCR beta repertoires of mothers and children, and features distinguishing related mother-child pairs from unrelated individuals were sought. The mean age was 40 +/- 4 years for the mothers and roughly 10 +/- 4 years for the children. After adapter ligation with NEBNext reagents, the libraries were sequenced on Illumina HiSeq 2000 with 100+100 nt paired-end reads. To prevent cross-contamination, the mother and child libraries were prepared a month apart and were sequenced in separate runs. Each donor had between about 450,000 and 2,100,000 distinct TCR beta clonotypes identified. Naive TCR beta clonotypes were estimated from low-frequency clonotypes matched to each donor's FACS-determined naive share, without sorting.

Recombination joined TRBV20-1 with TRBJ2-3, with 11 bases aligning to TRBD2. This clonotype was sampled from a woman in her forties in good health. The source material was blood. The nucleotides are TGCAGTGCTAGCGAGACTAGCGGGGTATTGACTGATACGCAGTATTTT. It specifies CSASETSGVLTDTQYF.